Each of the 12 T cell receptor beta chains below was sequenced from the same sample in a study of Graves' ophthalmopathy and Graves' hyperthyroidism. Amplified material comprised TCR beta CDR3 regions derived from RNA transcripts. Second-round multiplex PCR came after first-round RT-PCR with HTBI primers. TCRdb fed the multiplex PCR reads into MiXCR, producing one record per CDR3 protein. Found here are approximately 460,000 distinct CDR3 sequences, approximately 14% of them singletons; the top ten hold about 9.4%. Sequences were obtained from blood. The receptors here all came from a woman under 40 with Graves' ophthalmopathy.

V usage is TRBV30 and J usage is TRBJ2-7, with TRBD1 matching over 9 bases. Germline loops: CDR1 GTSNPN, CDR2 SVGIG (reference sequence). The CDR3 sequence is 12 residues long. V gave up 7 bases and J gave up 5 bases; unmatched junction bases: 6. The CDR3 DNA reads as TGTGCCTACCGCGGACAGGGGAACGAGCAGTACTTC. Its translation: CAYRGQGNEQYF.

This clonotype has ten or more counts. At one boundary the junction diverges from the germline segment, which might be a read error. The V call is TRBV12-3 or TRBV12-4, the J call TRBJ1-1; no clear D. The CDR3 covers 13 residues. CDR3 DNA: TGTGCCAGCAGCTTAGCACAAAACACTGAAGCTTTCTTT. It codes for CASSLAQNTEAFF.

At least ten counts were recorded for this clonotype. The V and J genes are TRBV6-2 or TRBV6-3 and TRBJ2-5; TRBD1 agrees at 8 bases. Germline CDR1 reads MNHEY; CDR2 reads SVGEGT. This CDR3 is built from 15 residues. V lost 6 bases and J lost 4; bases outside the gene matches: 10. This CDR3 is CASSTGQGWRETQYF. The CDR3 region has the DNA TGTGCCAGCAGCACTGGACAGGGCTGGCGAGAGACCCAGTACTTC.

This clonotype has a count of ten or more. This chain joins TRBV3-1 and TRBJ2-5; tentative D call: TRBD2 (6 bases). Looked up from germline, CDR1 is LGHDT and CDR2 is YNNKEL (reference sequence). The germline V and J ends were trimmed by 0 bases and 5 bases, with 10 bases remaining between them. This CDR3 spans 14 amino acids. Here the CDR3 reads CASSQDSRGETQYF. CDR3 in DNA: TGTGCCAGCAGCCAAGATTCACGGGGGGAGACCCAGTACTTC.

This clonotype appeared many times. This chain uses TRBV12-3 or TRBV12-4 with TRBJ1-2; D not certain. V was trimmed by 3 bases and J by 4 bases, leaving 6 bases between them. The CDR3 covers 12 residues. Here the CDR3 DNA reads TGTGCCAGCAGTTTGCGGGCCTATGGCTACACCTTC. Its protein product is CASSLRAYGYTF.

This clonotype has ten or more counts. The CDR3 DNA reads as TGTGCCAGTAGTGGGGCCCGGATTTCACCCCTCCACTTT. This sequence encodes CASSGARISPLHF. V and J are TRBV19 and TRBJ1-6, with D perhaps matching TRBD1 (5 bases). This CDR3 is built from 13 residues. Trimming pared 5 bases from V and 9 bases from J, leaving 11 bases between. Germline lookup yields CDR1 LNHDA and CDR2 SQIVND (reference sequence).

This clonotype appeared many times. The rearrangement uses TRBV28 and TRBJ2-7, with 9 bases fitting TRBD1. CDR3 size: 15 residues. CDR1 and CDR2 from the germline V gene are MDHEN and SYDVKM. Trimming removed 5 bases from V and 3 bases from J; junction bases left unmatched: 8. The CDR3 DNA follows: TGTGCCAGCAGTCCAGGACAGGGGATAGACTACGAGCAGTACTTC. Its translation: CASSPGQGIDYEQYF. Drawing the rest from reference TRBV28 and TRBJ2-7, the complete variable domain is DVKVTQSSRYLVKRTGEKVFLECVQDMDHENMFWYRQDPGLGLRLIYFSYDVKMKEKGDIPEGYSVSREKKERFSLILESASTNQTSMYLCASSPGQGIDYEQYFGPGTRLTVT.

The chain uses TRBV6-2 or TRBV6-3 and TRBJ2-5; D possibly corresponds to TRBD2 (5 bases). Germline lookup yields CDR1 MNHEY and CDR2 SVGEGT. V was pared by 7 bases and J by 3 bases, with 15 bases between. This CDR3 comprises 14 residues. CDR3 in DNA: TGTGCCAGCACCCCCTCGTGGGGAGAAGAGACCCAGTACTTC. This gives the protein CASTPSWGEETQYF.

The table lists this clonotype with a few counts. The chain combines TRBV24-1 with TRBJ2-3; possible D gene TRBD2, 5 bases. Trimming cost V 4 bases and J 6 bases, with 16 bases left between them. Germline V gene lookup returns CDR1 KGHDR and CDR2 SFDVKD. This CDR3 has 15 amino acids. CDR3 nucleotides: TGTGCCACCAGTGACCCGGGGTCGGCCGCGGATACGCAGTATTTT. This encodes CATSDPGSAADTQYF.

This clonotype was seen only a few times. The gene calls are TRBV6-4 and TRBJ1-2; 12 nucleotides agree with TRBD1. Germline assignment: CDR1 MRHNA and CDR2 SNTAGT. This CDR3 comprises 15 residues. V lost 4 bases and J lost 6; bases outside the gene matches: 6. CDR3 protein: CASSAGTGGADGYTF. For the CDR3, the DNA is TGTGCCAGCAGTGCCGGGACAGGGGGCGCGGATGGCTACACCTTC.

This rearrangement joins TRBV20-1 to TRBJ2-5; D might be TRBD2 (6 bases). This CDR3 region has 13 residues. CDR1 is DFQATT and CDR2 is SNEGSKA in the germline V gene (reference sequence). V dropped 6 bases and J dropped 7 bases, with 18 bases sitting between them. CDR3 protein: CSARSGVLGTQYF. The CDR3 DNA follows: TGCAGTGCCAGATCGGGAGTGCTGGGGACCCAGTACTTC.

This clonotype came up many times. The chain carries TRBV12-3 or TRBV12-4 and TRBJ1-1; tentatively, D is TRBD1 (6 bases). The germline V and J ends were trimmed by 5 bases and 1 base, with 8 bases remaining between them. This CDR3 has 13 amino acids. The CDR3 coding sequence is TGTGCCAGCAGTACAGGGACGAACACTGAAGCTTTCTTT. Protein: CASSTGTNTEAFF.